What follows is one T cell receptor (beta chain) and its context. The target antigen is unknown. The data were produced by immunoSEQ multiplex PCR, yet TCRdb's version contains in-frame clones alone and is incomplete. Of about 9,800 clones listed, 70% to 90% are singletons. Germline V gene lookup returns CDR1 SGHRS and CDR2 YFSETQ. Between the trimmed V and J ends, which lost 3 bases and 1 base, there was a span of 12 bases. The CDR3 loop spans 15 amino acids. Noted time point: roughly nine-day in vitro stimulation with candidate neoantigen peptide 2. The entry originates in a study of PD-1 blockade in mismatch repair-deficient tumors.

The chain joins TRBV5-1 to TRBJ2-3; D possibly matches TRBD1 or TRBD2 (5 bases each). The sample consisted of cells cultured in vitro, taken from a patient treated with pembrolizumab. The source of this sequence is an adult with mismatch repair-deficient cancer. The CDR3 DNA sequence: TGCGCCAGCAGCTCCACCGGGGCCCGCACAGATACGCAGTATTTT. It is translated as CASSSTGARTDTQYF.